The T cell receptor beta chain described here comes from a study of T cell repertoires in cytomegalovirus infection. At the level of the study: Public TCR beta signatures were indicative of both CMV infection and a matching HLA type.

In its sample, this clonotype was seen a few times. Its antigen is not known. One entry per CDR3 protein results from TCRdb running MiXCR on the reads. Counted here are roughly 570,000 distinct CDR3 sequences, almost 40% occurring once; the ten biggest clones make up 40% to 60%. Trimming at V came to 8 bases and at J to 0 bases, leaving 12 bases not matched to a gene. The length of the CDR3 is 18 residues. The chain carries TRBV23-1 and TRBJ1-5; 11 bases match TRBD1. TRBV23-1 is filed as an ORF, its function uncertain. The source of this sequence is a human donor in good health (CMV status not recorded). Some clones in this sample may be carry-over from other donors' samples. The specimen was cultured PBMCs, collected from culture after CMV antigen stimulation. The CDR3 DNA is TGCGCCAGCGTCGGGGGGACAGGGGGTTCCTCTAGCAATCAGCCCCAGCATTTT. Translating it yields CASVGGTGGSSSNQPQHF.